These 10 T cell receptor beta chains share one sample of origin, sequenced in a study of cytomegalovirus exposure and HLA in healthy donors. Generated by immunoSEQ multiplex PCR, the TCRdb table keeps only in-frame clones and is missing some. Of roughly 140,000 clones listed, more than 85% are singletons. Sample: PBMCs. The receptors derive from a man aged 18-30 years in good health and CMV-seropositive.

The gene calls are TRBV6-5 and TRBJ1-2; tentatively, D is TRBD1 (6 bases). Between the trimmed V and J ends, which lost 4 bases and 8 bases, there was a span of 14 bases. The CDR3 is 13 amino acids. Germline V CDR1 and CDR2: MNHEY, SVGAGI. Here the CDR3 DNA reads TGTGCCAGCAGTTTACAGGGAGATTTAGGCTACACCTTC. Protein: CASSLQGDLGYTF.

This chain links TRBV6-1 with TRBJ1-2, with 7 bases fitting TRBD1. V was clipped by 6 bases and J by 7 bases; unmatched bases: 8. CDR3 length equals 13 residues. CDR1 MNHNS and CDR2 SASEGT come from the germline V gene. CDR3 loop: CASRMTGFLGYTF. As DNA, the CDR3 is TGTGCCAGCAGGATGACAGGGTTTCTTGGCTACACCTTC.

V usage is TRBV30 and J usage is TRBJ1-5; a possible D gene is TRBD1 (5 bases). Germline V gene sequence: CDR1 GTSNPN, CDR2 SVGIG (reference sequence). Trimming left V 1 base short and J 6 bases short, with 13 bases between. The CDR3 runs 14 residues. This CDR3 is CAWSGGSLSQPQHF. The CDR3, as DNA: TGTGCCTGGAGTGGGGGCAGTTTGAGTCAGCCCCAGCATTTT.

V is TRBV6-6 and J is TRBJ2-1, with 7 bases identical to TRBD2. From germline, CDR1 is MNHNY and CDR2 SVGAGI (reference sequence). Trimming took 0 bases from V and 0 from J; bases not matched to a gene: 2. This CDR3 region has 16 residues. CDR3 sequence reads: CASSYSGGDSYNEQFF. The CDR3 nucleotides read TGTGCCAGCAGTTACTCGGGGGGGGACTCCTACAATGAGCAGTTCTTC.

The rearrangement uses TRBV27 and TRBJ1-5; a possible D gene is TRBD1 (6 bases). The CDR3 is 16 amino acids. Germline V gene lookup returns CDR1 MNHEY and CDR2 SMNVEV (reference sequence). The ends were cut back, 5 bases at V and 3 bases at J, with 17 bases in the middle. The CDR3 spells CASSTGEGGNNQPQHF. For the CDR3, the DNA is TGTGCCAGCAGTACTGGGGAGGGGGGCAACAATCAGCCCCAGCATTTT.

This chain connects TRBV5-1 to TRBJ2-7; 7 nucleotides line up with TRBD1. Germline assignment: CDR1 SGHRS and CDR2 YFSETQ. V shed 4 bases and J 3 bases; nucleotides not matched to a gene: 7. The CDR3 extends over 14 amino acids. The CDR3 nucleotides read TGCGCCAGCAGCCAGCAGGGGACAGACTACGAGCAGTACTTC. This translates into CASSQQGTDYEQYF.

This clone was found once. The rearrangement uses TRBV5-6 and TRBJ1-1; no clear D. V was shortened by 2 bases and J by 1 base, with 6 bases between the two germline ends. Germline loops: CDR1 SGHDT, CDR2 YYEEEE. The CDR3 spans 13 residues. CDR3 in amino acids: CASSFSTNTEAFF. The CDR3 region has the DNA TGTGCCAGCAGCTTTAGCACGAACACTGAAGCTTTCTTT.

The rearrangement links TRBV5-1 to TRBJ1-1; 10 nucleotides line up with TRBD1. V lost 0 bases to trimming and J lost 5 bases; unmatched junction nucleotides: 4. The V gene's germline CDR1 is SGHRS and CDR2 YFSETQ. CDR3 length equals 15 residues. For the CDR3, the DNA is TGCGCCAGCAGCTTGGACGGACAGGGGGAGACTGAAGCTTTCTTT. The encoded protein is CASSLDGQGETEAFF.

This sequence joins TRBV28 and TRBJ1-2; 11 nucleotides agree with TRBD1. CDR1 is MDHEN, CDR2 SYDVKM, per germline. The CDR3 length is 17 residues. The J segment lost 5 bases and the V segment lost 6 bases, leaving 14 bases of the junction unmatched. CDR3 sequence reads: CASSGSPGTGGSYGYTF. CDR3 sequence (DNA): TGTGCCAGCAGCGGTAGTCCCGGGACAGGGGGTAGTTATGGCTACACCTTC.

The chain combines TRBV10-1 with TRBJ2-7, with 9 bases that match TRBD1. This CDR3 has 13 residues. Trimming cost V 11 bases and J 5 bases; bases outside gene matches: 10. CDR1 WNHNN and CDR2 SYGVQD come from the germline V gene (reference sequence). In nucleotides, the CDR3 is TGCGCCGGGTTTCAGGACAGGGGCCACGAGCAGTACTTC. It is translated as CAGFQDRGHEQYF.